This TCR beta chain was recovered during a study of cytomegalovirus exposure and HLA in healthy donors. Study-wide results and caveats: Subsequent analysis of the roughly 120 validation repertoires found a tendency for first-cohort TCR clusters to co-occur.

Method: immunoSEQ multiplex PCR; TCRdb's copy keeps in-frame clones and lacks some. The sample includes approximately 300,000 clones, roughly 88% of them seen just once. For this clone: As yet, its antigen is unknown.

This TCR was sampled from a woman under 30 in good health and CMV-seronegative. Sequencing input: PBMCs.

This CDR3 is CASSRTSGSGYTGELFF. As DNA, the CDR3 is TGTGCCAGCAGCCGGACTAGCGGGAGCGGGTACACCGGGGAGCTGTTTTTT. The V gene is TRBV7-8, the J gene TRBJ2-2; 13 nucleotides match TRBD2. The CDR3 spans 17 residues. The V gene's germline CDR1 is SGHVS and CDR2 FQNEAQ. The J segment lost 3 bases and the V segment lost 5 bases, leaving 6 bases of the junction unmatched.